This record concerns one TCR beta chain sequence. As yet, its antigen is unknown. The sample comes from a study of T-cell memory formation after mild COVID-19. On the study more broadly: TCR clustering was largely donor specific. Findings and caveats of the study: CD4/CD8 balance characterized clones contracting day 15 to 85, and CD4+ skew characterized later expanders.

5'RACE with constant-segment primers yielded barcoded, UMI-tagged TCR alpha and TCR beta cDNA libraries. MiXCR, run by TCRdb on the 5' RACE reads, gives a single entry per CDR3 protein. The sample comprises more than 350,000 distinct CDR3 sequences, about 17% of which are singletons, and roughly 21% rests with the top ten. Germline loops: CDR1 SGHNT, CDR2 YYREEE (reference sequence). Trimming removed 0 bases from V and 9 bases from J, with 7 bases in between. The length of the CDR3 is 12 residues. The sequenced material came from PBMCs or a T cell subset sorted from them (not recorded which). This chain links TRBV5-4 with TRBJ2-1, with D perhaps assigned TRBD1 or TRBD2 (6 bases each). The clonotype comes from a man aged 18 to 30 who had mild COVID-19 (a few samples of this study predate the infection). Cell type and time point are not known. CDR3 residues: CASSLAGAEQFF. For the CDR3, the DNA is TGTGCCAGCAGCTTGGCGGGGGCTGAGCAGTTCTTC.